This T cell receptor (beta chain) was captured by sequencing in a study of regulatory T cells in long-lasting Graves disease (dated by TCRdb to about 2021). Regarding the complete study: Antithyroid drugs had been taken for less than 3 months by newly diagnosed Graves' disease patients. Peripheral blood TCR sequencing and RNA sequencing compared persistent Graves' disease patients with newly diagnosed Graves' disease patients. The study was conducted in China and was registered as a clinical trial. A total of around 35 samples were covered by TCR sequencing, comprising roughly 13 persistent and around 20 newly diagnosed Graves' disease patients.

Study-wide conclusions, independent of this receptor: Sequencing and analysis were limited to the TCR beta chain. Persistent disease showed preferential use of TRBV28, TRBJ1-2 and TRBJ2-5, whereas newly diagnosed disease favored TRBV20-1 and TRBJ2-1. The study examined only peripheral blood because the primary lesion, thyroid tissue, could not be accessed. As a limitation, the authors acknowledged that the small sample size may reduce accuracy. Persistent Graves' disease patients showed lower TCR Shannon entropy and fewer highly expanded clones than newly diagnosed patients, suggesting clonal expansion. A larger number of public clonotypes was shared among persistent patients (fewer than 3,000) than among newly diagnosed patients (more than 850).

Ten or more counts support this clonotype. Its cognate antigen has yet to be identified. No qualities accompany the bases; no much larger clone lies one base away. Sample time point, as interpreted from the label and publication: newly diagnosed GD, antithyroid drugs for less than 3 months. RNA was extracted from PBMCs in TRIzol for both TCR sequencing and RNA sequencing. The diagnosis of Graves' disease followed American Thyroid Association guidelines. Recruitment of patients was carried out at an endocrinology department in Xi'an, China. Each patient gave 8.5 to 9.5 milliliters of peripheral blood, collected in an EDTA anticoagulant tube. Ficoll Paque Plus density gradient separation was used to isolate PBMCs, and no further T cell sorting was done. RNA quality was checked with an Agilent 2100 Bioanalyzer and agarose gel, and concentration with a NanoDrop 2000. The V and J ends are trimmed by 5 bases and 4 bases, leaving 18 bases between them. CDR1 and CDR2, per the germline V gene, are SGHTA and FQGNSA. Its CDR3 holds 16 amino acids, cysteine through phenylalanine. The retained sequence is limited to the CDR3, 48 bases, with the frame set at the first base.

Libraries were prepared through multiplex PCR. Instrument used: Illumina HiSeq 4000. iRepertoire HTBI primers and Arm-PCR amplification of CDR3 regions were used to construct TCR beta libraries. Before sequencing, the PCR products went through gel purification. The authors' analysis ran thus. Across samples, approximately 68 TRBV and roughly 15 TRBJ segments were identified and used for gene usage analysis of CDR3 amino acid clonotypes. COPE and FqMerger were used to merge filtered high-quality paired reads into contigs. BLAST was used to align contigs to IMGT TRBV, TRBD and TRBJ reference genes, with CDR3 defined following IMGT. Highly expanded clones were defined as clonotypes with a frequency above 0.1%. Shannon entropy served as the measure of repertoire diversity, while the Gini coefficient captured V-J evenness. Public clonotypes were defined as clonotypes shared by more than one individual. TCRdb cleaned the public reads at Q25 with fastp, built clones with MiXCR and kept in-frame beta chains. Rows merge per CDR3 protein into single entries with the most common DNA and genes. The V and J calls follow TCRdb's processing rather than the paper's. This sample has roughly 420,000 distinct CDR3 sequences in its table, and about 16% of those were observed once. The leading ten clones occupy about 10% of the sample.

These data also formed part of another study, on T cells in Graves' hyperthyroidism and ophthalmopathy. The second source states: Graves' hyperthyroidism was defined as stable when no progression to ophthalmopathy occurred over 18 months of follow-up. Hyperthyroidism patients were aged 18 to 65 years and newly diagnosed, with disease duration of less than 2 months. Any patient with an uncontrolled infection, another autoimmune disease, pregnancy or lactation was excluded. Clinical symptoms, serum thyroxine and TRAb, thyroid ultrasound, and orbital computed tomography formed the basis for the diagnoses. The first round of RT-PCR for the TCR CDR3 was performed with the HTBI primer set and the Qiagen OneStep RT-PCR kit. Most expanded thyroid clonotypes (frequency above 0.001) were also detected in blood, suggesting blood repertoires may reflect thyroid immune responses. A model built on a 13 V-J signature distinguished ophthalmopathy from stable hyperthyroidism, reaching roughly 88% sensitivity and approximately 81% specificity in cross-validation and 80%/75% in testing. During validation, the model predicted progression to ophthalmopathy a median of roughly six months ahead of onset, with almost 71% sensitivity and roughly 75% specificity. To identify TCR V-J signatures that set the groups apart, the researchers used a discovery cohort of 100 patients, made up of 43 with Graves' ophthalmopathy and some 55 with stable Graves' hyperthyroidism. Whether ophthalmopathy could be predicted prospectively was tested in an independent validation cohort made up of about 20 hyperthyroidism patients plus 17 patients who later progressed to ophthalmopathy. For training and testing, the 95 to 100 patients in the discovery cohort were randomly divided in a 7:3 ratio. Thyroid tissue and blood T-cell repertoires from six Graves' hyperthyroidism patients were also compared in the study. Following sampling, methimazole starting at 30 mg daily was given to hyperthyroidism patients, and high-dose intravenous methylprednisolone was given to ophthalmopathy patients. Libraries were constructed in a second round of multiplex PCR, after which size selection and purification were performed. Sequencing of the libraries was done on an Illumina HiSeq2000 using paired-end 100 bp reads. Raw data were processed with SOAPnuke, discarding reads with adapters, uncalled bases, mean Phred below 15, or no exact constant-primer or identifier match. High-quality paired reads were merged using COPE v1.2.5, and each unique nucleotide sequence was defined as a clonotype. MiTCR v1.1 was used to align the clonotypes against IMGT TRBV, TRBD and TRBJ reference segments. The analysis included only V-J combinations with a frequency above 0.0001, which together covered roughly 99% of the repertoires. A TCS score was defined as the ratio between F50 (clonal expansion) and ExV (chaos), using BLOSUM62-based TCRdist between CDR3 peptides within each V-J. Welch's t-statistics and random forest reduced 514 V-J features to fewer than 15, which were used in a naive Bayes classifier (R e1071). Sample size was not statistically predetermined, and investigators were not blinded to group allocation. TCR Vbeta CDR3 sequencing of 130 to 150 peripheral blood samples (fewer than 45 ophthalmopathy, roughly 72 hyperthyroidism and some 17 progressor patients) is reported in the paper.

This specimen was peripheral blood mononuclear cells (PBMCs), taken at new diagnosis, from a patient treated with antithyroid drugs. The rearranged chain carries TRBV7-2 and TRBJ2-1; the D gene identity is not certain. The receptor's source is a woman in her twenties or thirties with Graves disease. Donor details come from another sample of the same person, matched by shared clones. The DNA sequence reads TGTGCCAGCAGCCCTCAGGCGTCTTACAAATACAATGAGCAGTTCTTC. The translation is CASSPQASYKYNEQFF.